One T cell receptor (beta chain) is described in this entry. Seattle-derived patients entered the study during active infection and were followed longitudinally. V lost 6 bases and J lost 7; bases outside the gene matches: 11. Germline CDR1 is ENHRY and CDR2 is SYGVKD. The CDR3 loop spans 15 amino acids. The data were taken from a study of blood T cell repertoires in COVID-19. Study-wide context: COVID-19 samples collected from the United States, Italy and Spain covered acute and convalescent phases. Sources were T cells, B-cell-depleted T cells, or PBMCs; the material itself was cDNA or gDNA.

In the authors' workflow: Amplifying reference gene primers gave estimates of nucleated cell counts. Profiling relied on immunoSEQ multiplex PCR, and the TCRdb table lists in-frame clones only, not all of them. Clonal size and the V and J genes are those of that table, whereas D and trimming came from the DNA. The table has approximately 250,000 clones, 70% to 90% seen once. The material sequenced was peripheral blood. This chain connects TRBV10-3 to TRBJ1-5; 8 bases agree with TRBD1. The receptor was isolated from a woman aged 60-70 years with COVID-19, enrolled during active disease. The CDR3 nucleotides are TGTGCCATCAGCCAGGTCCAGGGGGCAGGCCAGCCCCAGCATTTT. Translation gives CAISQVQGAGQPQHF.